The 5 T cell receptor beta chains below were found in one sample sequenced in a study of PD-1 blockade in classical Hodgkin lymphoma. Sequenced by immunoSEQ multiplex PCR; TCRdb stores in-frame clones only, minus some. The sample lists fewer than 110,000 clones, around nine tenths occurring once. Exposure to brentuximab vedotin varied, and each patient had relapsed following autologous stem cell transplantation. The input for sequencing was peripheral blood mononuclear cells (PBMCs), taken before the second cycle of nivolumab. The source of these receptors is a human donor with classical Hodgkin lymphoma.

The chain recombines TRBV7-7 with TRBJ2-7, with a possible D match to TRBD2 (6 bases). The CDR3 is made up of 14 amino acids. CDR1 and CDR2 from the germline V gene are SSHAT and FNYEAQ (reference sequence). With 3 bases removed from V and 3 bases from J, the gap between germline ends came to 12 bases. CDR3 loop: CASSLTVGGYEQYF. CDR3 DNA: TGTGCCAGCAGCTTGACAGTCGGGGGCTACGAGCAGTACTTC.

This clone appeared a single time. This rearrangement joins TRBV7-9 to TRBJ1-4, with TRBD1 matching over 7 bases. This CDR3 comprises 12 residues. The ends lost 6 bases at V and 13 bases at J; junction bases unmatched: 8. Germline CDR1 and CDR2: SEHNR and FQNEAQ (reference sequence). The CDR3 spells CASSSDRVGLFF. Written as DNA, the CDR3 is TGTGCCAGCAGTTCCGACAGGGTCGGACTGTTTTTT.

The chain has TRBV7-7 and TRBJ2-3, with TRBD2 matching over 9 bases. The CDR3 is made up of 15 amino acids. The germline V gene encodes CDR1 SSHAT and CDR2 FNYEAQ (reference sequence). J was trimmed by 0 bases and V by 5 bases; bases with no gene match: 3. The CDR3 nucleotides are TGTGCCAGCAGCACTCTAGCGGGGAGCACAGATACGCAGTATTTT. Its translation is CASSTLAGSTDTQYF.

The chain carries TRBV7-9 and TRBJ1-5; D uncertain. The CDR3 is made up of 13 amino acids. Germline V gives CDR1 SEHNR, CDR2 FQNEAQ (reference sequence). The ends were cut back, 1 base at V and 5 bases at J, with 6 bases in the middle. CDR3 loop: CASSLGQDQPQHF. The CDR3 DNA reads as TGTGCCAGCAGCTTAGGGCAGGATCAGCCCCAGCATTTT.

The gene calls are TRBV2 and TRBJ1-1, with D maybe TRBD1 (6 bases). Germline loops: CDR1 SNHLY, CDR2 FYNNEI. This CDR3 spans 13 amino acids. V lost 6 bases and J lost 4, with 12 bases in between. The CDR3 sequence is CASRDQGTTEAFF. In nucleotides, the CDR3 is TGTGCCAGCAGAGACCAGGGGACCACTGAAGCTTTCTTT.